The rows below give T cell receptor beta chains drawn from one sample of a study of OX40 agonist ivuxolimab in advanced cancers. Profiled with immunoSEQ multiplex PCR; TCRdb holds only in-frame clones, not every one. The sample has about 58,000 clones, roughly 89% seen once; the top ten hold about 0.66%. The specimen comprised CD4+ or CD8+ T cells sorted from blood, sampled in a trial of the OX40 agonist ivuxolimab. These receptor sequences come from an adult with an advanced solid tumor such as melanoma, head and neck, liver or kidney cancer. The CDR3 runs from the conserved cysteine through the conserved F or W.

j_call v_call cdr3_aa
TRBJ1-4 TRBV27 CASRVSELATNEKLFF
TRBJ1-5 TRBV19 CATSWGVNQPQHF
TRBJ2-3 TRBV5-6 CASSPQASLSSFTQYF
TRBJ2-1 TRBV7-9 CASSPRGVAGVNEQFF
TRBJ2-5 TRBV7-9 CASSPGRETQYF
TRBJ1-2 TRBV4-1 CASTQGVNYGYTF
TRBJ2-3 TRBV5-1 CASSLGGPLEDTQYF
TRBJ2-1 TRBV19 CASSIAPSYNEQFF
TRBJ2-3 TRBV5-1 CASRSAGANTDTQYF
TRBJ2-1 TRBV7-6 CASSLLGRVASSYNEQFF
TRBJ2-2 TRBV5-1 CASSTGQPGELFF
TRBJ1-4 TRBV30 CAWRRNINEKLFF
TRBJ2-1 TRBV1 CTSSQGTSASSYNEQFF
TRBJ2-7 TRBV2 CASTLDGIKQYF
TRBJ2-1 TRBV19 CASSIDRLGRNEQFF
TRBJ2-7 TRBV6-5 CASRKTGGAYEQYF
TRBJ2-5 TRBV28 CASGTVPQETQYF
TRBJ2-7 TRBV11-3 CASSSGIPPHEQYF
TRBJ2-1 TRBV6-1 CASRTSGSSYNEQFF
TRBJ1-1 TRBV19 CASSIEMNTEAFF
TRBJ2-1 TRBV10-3 CAIRRSPGTGGETYNEQFF
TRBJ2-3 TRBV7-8 CASSLDTSGSTDTQYF
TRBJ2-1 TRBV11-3 CASSFSSGRVNEQFF
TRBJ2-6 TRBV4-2 CASSQQFYRAGANVLTF
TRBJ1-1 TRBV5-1 CASSLEQRVGSAEAFF
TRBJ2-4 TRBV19 CASMRKNIQYF
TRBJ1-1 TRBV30 CAWSRTWGTEAFF